The rows below give T cell receptor beta chains drawn from one sample of a study of radiotherapy plus CTLA-4 blockade in lung cancer. The repertoire was sequenced with immunoSEQ multiplex PCR; TCRdb's copy has only in-frame clones and lacks some. The repertoire holds 35,000 to 50,000 clones, with roughly 67% as singletons. The sequencing used peripheral blood, collected from a patient treated with radiotherapy plus ipilimumab. Receptor source: a human donor with non-small cell lung cancer who had a partial response to radiotherapy plus ipilimumab. The CDR3 runs from the conserved cysteine through the conserved F or W. The D gene is left open where the match is weak. For some rows the clone size is stated as once, few or many, or as a class when expanded; others skip it.

size	V	J	D	CDR3	DNA
NA	TRBV7-9	TRBJ2-7	NA	CASSLVREKDEQYF	TGTGCCAGCAGCTTGGTTCGGGAAAAGGACGAGCAGTACTTC
NA	TRBV19	TRBJ1-5	NA	CTSSIGRQENQPQHF	TGTACCAGTAGTATAGGGCGACAGGAGAATCAGCCCCAGCATTTT
NA	TRBV5-1	TRBJ2-5	NA	CASERGDRLGGWETQYF	TGCGCCAGCGAGCGGGGCGATCGACTAGGGGGTTGGGAGACCCAGTACTTC
NA	TRBV6-4	TRBJ2-3	NA	CASSDSRGDTQYF	TGTGCCAGCAGTGACTCTCGGGGGGATACGCAGTATTTT
NA	TRBV11-2	TRBJ2-1	NA	CASSLAGPLYNEQFF	TGTGCCAGCAGCTTAGCTGGGCCCCTCTACAATGAGCAGTTCTTC
few	TRBV6-1	TRBJ1-1	TRBD1	CASSEWDRDNTEAFF	TGTGCCAGCAGTGAGTGGGACAGAGATAACACTGAAGCTTTCTTT
few	TRBV7-3	TRBJ1-1	NA	CASSLLTGGEAFF	TGTGCCAGCAGCTTACTCACGGGAGGTGAAGCTTTCTTT
many	TRBV10-3	TRBJ1-2	NA	CAISESTLTEEGYTF	TGTGCCATCAGTGAGTCGACCCTGACAGAGGAAGGCTACACCTTC
NA	TRBV25-1	TRBJ1-2	NA	CASSVSVGGYTF	TGTGCCAGCAGTGTCAGTGTTGGTGGCTACACCTTC
NA	TRBV6-5	TRBJ2-1	NA	CASSYGRNEQFF	TGTGCCAGCAGTTACGGGAGGAATGAGCAGTTCTTC
NA	TRBV6-4	TRBJ1-1	NA	CASSSDELTEAFF	TGTGCCAGCAGCTCCGATGAACTCACTGAAGCTTTCTTT
few	TRBV7-8	TRBJ1-1	NA	CASSSLPQGGGTEAFF	TGTGCCAGCAGCTCCCTACCACAGGGCGGGGGGACTGAAGCTTTCTTT
NA	TRBV5-1	TRBJ2-7	NA	CASSPGQGYYEQYF	TGCGCCAGCAGCCCCGGGCAGGGTTACTACGAGCAGTACTTC
once	TRBV5-6	TRBJ2-1	NA	CASSPAPEAPPEQFF	TGTGCTAGCAGCCCAGCCCCGGAGGCCCCCCCTGAGCAGTTCTTC
few	TRBV4-1	TRBJ2-1	NA	CASSQGGNEQFF	TGCGCCAGCAGCCAAGGCGGCAATGAGCAGTTCTTC
NA	TRBV5-1	TRBJ2-7	NA	CASSLALGTYEQYF	TGCGCCAGCAGCTTGGCACTAGGAACCTACGAGCAGTACTTC
medium-sized	TRBV18	TRBJ1-5	NA	CASSPRGRNQPQHF	TGTGCCAGCTCACCTAGGGGGAGAAATCAGCCCCAGCATTTT
once	TRBV6-1	TRBJ2-3	NA	CASSLLGYTDTQYF	TGTGCCAGCAGCCTACTAGGGTACACAGATACGCAGTATTTT
NA	TRBV5-1	TRBJ1-2	NA	CASSELQGTYGYTF	TGCGCCAGCAGCGAACTACAGGGTACCTATGGCTACACCTTC
NA	TRBV2	TRBJ1-1	NA	CASHGNTEAFF	TGTGCCAGCCACGGGAACACTGAAGCTTTCTTT
NA	TRBV7-3	TRBJ2-5	TRBD1	CASSQTGGPQYF	TGTGCCAGCAGCCAAACAGGGGGGCCCCAGTACTTC
few	TRBV7-6	TRBJ1-4	NA	CASSLLLGAVFF	TGTGCCAGCAGCTTATTGCTAGGTGCCGTGTTTTTT
NA	TRBV7-6	TRBJ2-7	TRBD2	CASSSGGLGYEQYF	TGTGCCAGCAGCTCGGGAGGGTTGGGGTACGAGCAGTACTTC
NA	TRBV6-6	TRBJ2-5	NA	CASMRAGETQYF	TGTGCCAGCATGAGAGCCGGGGAGACCCAGTACTTC
NA	TRBV30	TRBJ1-1	NA	CAWSTSNTEAFF	TGTGCCTGGAGTACATCGAACACTGAAGCTTTCTTT
few	TRBV6-1	TRBJ1-1	NA	CASSWTGDGTEAFF	TGTGCCAGCAGTTGGACTGGGGATGGCACTGAAGCTTTCTTT
NA	TRBV14	TRBJ2-1	TRBD2	CASSLGLAGYGEQFF	TGTGCCAGCAGCCTAGGACTAGCGGGATATGGTGAGCAGTTCTTC
NA	TRBV30	TRBJ2-1	NA	CAWSVLPPVAVAYNEQFF	TGTGCCTGGAGTGTACTCCCTCCGGTAGCGGTTGCATACAATGAGCAGTTCTTC